These 29 T cell receptor beta chains came from one sample sequenced in a study of blood T cells in healthy people across ages. Next came a second PCR, run for about 7 to 12 cycles, which used a sample-barcoded 5' primer along with a J-beta primer mix. One entry per CDR3 protein, called by TCRdb with MiXCR from the 5' RACE reads. Found here are 1.8 million or so distinct CDR3 sequences, approximately 39% of them singletons; the top ten hold more than 20%. Sequencing was done on a sample of blood. These receptors were collected from a human donor in good health.

The chain uses TRBV7-9 and TRBJ1-2; no definite D call. This CDR3 region has 15 residues. V was trimmed by 5 bases and J by 0 bases, leaving 13 bases between them. Germline CDR1 and CDR2: SEHNR and FQNEAQ (reference sequence). The CDR3 DNA is TGTGCCAGCAGCCCCATCATCACAGCTAACTATGGCTACACCTTC. Amino acid sequence: CASSPIITANYGYTF.

The chain employs TRBV27 and TRBJ2-1, with 7 bases matching TRBD1. The CDR3 covers 20 residues. V trimming: 6 bases; J trimming: 4 bases; junction bases outside the gene matches: 24. In germline, CDR1 is MNHEY, CDR2 SMNVEV (reference sequence). The CDR3 bases are TGTGCCAGCAGCCCCCTGGGGACAGCTTTAGCCCCTAAGGTATACAATGAGCAGTTCTTC. This translates into CASSPLGTALAPKVYNEQFF.

The chain combines TRBV12-3 or TRBV12-4 with TRBJ1-1; D might be TRBD1 (5 bases). The CDR3 has 14 amino acids. The V end was cut by 3 bases, the J end by 9 bases, with 17 bases between. The CDR3 sequence: CASSFGGGIPKAFF. The CDR3 DNA follows: TGTGCCAGCAGTTTCGGCGGGGGGATCCCTAAAGCTTTCTTT.

This chain uses TRBV12-3 or TRBV12-4 with TRBJ2-7; the D call may be TRBD1 or TRBD2 (5 bases each). V lost 5 bases, J lost 1 base, and 15 bases lay in between. The CDR3 extends over 15 amino acids. DNA for the CDR3: TGTGCCAGCAGTCTCGAGGGGTTCCATTCCTACGAGCAGTACTTC. It is translated as CASSLEGFHSYEQYF.

The J gene is TRBJ2-1, the V gene TRBV4-1; 7 nucleotides align to TRBD2. The V segment lost 6 bases and the J segment 5 bases; nucleotides outside the gene matches: 13. CDR1 is MGHRA and CDR2 is YSYEKL in the germline V gene. This CDR3 contains 16 residues. The CDR3 reads CASSPPGGSLHNEQFF. CDR3 sequence (DNA): TGCGCCAGCAGTCCACCGGGGGGATCTCTTCACAATGAGCAGTTCTTC.

This clonotype was recorded a few times. The chain links TRBV12-3 or TRBV12-4 to TRBJ1-2; tentative D call: TRBD1 (6 bases). The CDR3 length is 13 residues. V was trimmed by 5 bases and J by 5 bases, leaving 12 bases between them. DNA of the CDR3: TGTGCCAGCAGTCAAGCAGGGGTGTATGGCTACACCTTC. Protein sequence: CASSQAGVYGYTF.

This clonotype appeared many times. This rearrangement joins TRBV6-2 or TRBV6-3 to TRBJ2-3; D not resolved. The CDR3 has 15 amino acids. The V and J ends lost 2 bases and 2 bases respectively, with 11 bases between them. Germline V gene sequence: CDR1 MNHEY, CDR2 SVGEGT. As DNA, the CDR3 is TGTGCCAGCAGTTACGGGCAGTCGGTCACAGATACGCAGTATTTT. This encodes CASSYGQSVTDTQYF.

V and J are TRBV5-1 and TRBJ2-7, with D perhaps matching TRBD2 (7 bases). Per germline, CDR1 SGHRS and CDR2 YFSETQ. The CDR3 covers 16 residues. V lost 1 base and J lost 2, with 16 bases in between. DNA for the CDR3: TGCGCCAGCAGCTTGTATCGCGGGGGCGTGACCTACGAGCAGTACTTC. Protein sequence: CASSLYRGGVTYEQYF.

CDR3 in DNA: TGTGCCATCAGTCAAGGACAGGTTAACTATGGCTACACCTTC. Translated, it gives CAISQGQVNYGYTF. The genes are TRBV10-3 and TRBJ1-2, with 7 bases identical to TRBD1. J was trimmed by 1 base and V by 5 bases; bases with no gene match: 4. The CDR3 runs 14 residues. The germline V gene encodes CDR1 ENHRY and CDR2 SYGVKD.

This clonotype was counted only a few times. In DNA, the CDR3 is TGTGCCAGCCGTCGTTTAGCCAAGGGGACCCAGTACTTC. Translation: CASRRLAKGTQYF. The chain recombines TRBV2 with TRBJ2-5; D not resolved. V was trimmed by 8 bases and J by 7 bases, leaving 17 bases between them. Germline V gene sequence: CDR1 SNHLY, CDR2 FYNNEI. The CDR3 has 13 residues.

The chain uses TRBV28 and TRBJ2-5; D gene uncertain. The CDR3 is 15 residues long. The germline V gene has CDR1 MDHEN and CDR2 SYDVKM. V lost 2 bases, J lost 11 bases, and 21 bases lay in between. The CDR3 sequence is CASSLGSRSHNEQYF. For the CDR3, the DNA is TGTGCCAGCAGTTTAGGTTCTCGCTCCCACAATGAGCAGTACTTC.

The chain is built from TRBV6-5 and TRBJ2-1, with 9 bases aligning to TRBD1. The V segment lost 5 bases and the J segment 9 bases; nucleotides outside the gene matches: 11. The germline V gene encodes CDR1 MNHEY and CDR2 SVGAGI. The CDR3 has 15 amino acids. The CDR3 sequence is CASSRYRTGDGEQFF. The CDR3 coding sequence is TGTGCCAGCAGTCGCTACAGGACAGGGGACGGTGAGCAGTTCTTC.

V is TRBV4-3 and J is TRBJ1-1; D call uncertain. V was shortened by 4 bases and J by 5 bases, with 11 bases between the two germline ends. This CDR3 has 13 amino acids. CDR1 is LGHNA and CDR2 is YSLEER in the germline V gene. DNA of the CDR3: TGCGCCAGCAGCCTGAGTCTGGAAACTGAAGCTTTCTTT. This translates into CASSLSLETEAFF.

Note on this clonotype: A single base separates this from a much larger clone, so it may be a read error. The chain recombines TRBV29-1 with TRBJ2-3; TRBD2 aligns across 7 bases. The CDR3 is 13 residues long. Germline V gives CDR1 SQVTM, CDR2 ANQGSEA. The CDR3 bases are TGCAGCGTTGTGGGCCCGGGGGGAGATACGCGGTATTTT. This gives the protein CSVVGPGGDTRYF.

The chain is built from TRBV6-2 or TRBV6-3 and TRBJ2-3; 9 bases match TRBD1. The V segment lost 6 bases and the J segment 3 bases; nucleotides outside the gene matches: 10. Germline V CDR1 and CDR2: MNHEY, SVGEGT. The CDR3 spans 16 residues. CDR3 DNA sequence: TGTGCCAGCAGCCGAGTACCGGGACAGGGAACAGATACGCAGTATTTT. This sequence encodes CASSRVPGQGTDTQYF.

This clonotype has just a few counts. This chain joins TRBV20-1 and TRBJ2-3; 8 bases line up with TRBD1. J was trimmed by 4 bases and V by 0 bases; bases with no gene match: 9. CDR1 is DFQATT, CDR2 SNEGSKA, per germline (reference sequence). CDR3 length: 16 residues. CDR3 sequence (DNA): TGCAGTGCTAGAGATCCGGAGACAGGGGCGGCAGATACGCAGTATTTT. It codes for CSARDPETGAADTQYF.

The CDR3 reads CSAIGDPESDTQYF. The CDR3, as DNA: TGCAGTGCTATAGGAGATCCGGAGTCGGATACGCAGTATTTT. The rearrangement joins TRBV20-1 to TRBJ2-3; D call uncertain. There are 14 residues in the CDR3. With 4 bases removed from V and 6 bases from J, the gap between germline ends came to 17 bases. Germline CDR1 DFQATT, CDR2 SNEGSKA (reference sequence).

The chain joins TRBV6-2 or TRBV6-3 to TRBJ2-1; no reliable D call. Looked up from germline, CDR1 is MNHEY and CDR2 is SVGEGT. This CDR3 comprises 13 residues. Trimming stripped 1 base from V and 14 bases from J, with 15 bases between. Here the CDR3 reads CASSYLRLASEFF. The CDR3 nucleotides read TGTGCCAGCAGTTACTTACGGTTGGCGTCCGAGTTCTTC.

This rearrangement joins TRBV5-5 to TRBJ2-1; 11 nucleotides line up with TRBD2. This CDR3 comprises 17 residues. After removal of 3 bases from V and 11 bases from J, the junction contained 16 bases not matched to a gene. Germline V lookup: CDR1 SGHKS, CDR2 YYEKEE (reference sequence). CDR3 sequence reads: CASSSGPGLAGEDQQFF. The CDR3 bases are TGTGCCAGCAGCTCGGGTCCCGGACTAGCGGGTGAAGACCAGCAGTTCTTC. Together with reference TRBV5-5 and TRBJ2-1, the CDR3 gives the full variable domain: DAGVTQSPTHLIKTRGQQVTLRCSPISGHKSVSWYQQVLGQGPQFIFQYYEKEERGRGNFPDRFSARQFPNYSSELNVNALLLGDSALYLCASSSGPGLAGEDQQFFGPGTRLTVL.

The rearrangement links TRBV6-1 to TRBJ2-2; 11 bases fit TRBD1. Looked up from germline, CDR1 is MNHNS and CDR2 is SASEGT. V shed 5 bases and J 7 bases; nucleotides not matched to a gene: 6. CDR3 length: 15 residues. CDR3 sequence reads: CASSSDRGQIGELFF. The CDR3 DNA is TGTGCCAGCAGTTCGGACAGGGGGCAGATCGGGGAGCTGTTTTTT.

This clonotype showed up just a few times. CDR3 DNA sequence: TGTGCCAGCAGCCCTGGGACAGAATCGTACAATGAGCAGTTCTTC. Amino acid sequence: CASSPGTESYNEQFF. The V and J genes are TRBV9 and TRBJ2-1, with 7 bases identical to TRBD1. Germline V CDR1 and CDR2: SGDLS, YYNGEE. V trimming: 4 bases; J trimming: 4 bases; junction bases outside the gene matches: 8. This CDR3 region has 15 residues.

The table lists this clonotype with a few counts. An end of the junction differs from the germline gene, which may be a read error. CDR3 bases: TGCAGTGCCAGAGAAGGGACCCCGGGACCTAACACCTTC. Translated, it gives CSAREGTPGPNTF. The rearrangement joins TRBV20-1 to TRBJ1-2; a weak D match, TRBD1 (5 bases). The CDR3 runs 13 residues. CDR1 DFQATT and CDR2 SNEGSKA come from the germline V gene (reference sequence).

This clonotype was recorded at least ten times. The CDR3 protein is CASSPGLATDTQYF. The DNA for the CDR3 is TGTGCCAGCAGCCCCGGACTCGCCACAGATACGCAGTATTTT. The V and J genes are TRBV7-2 and TRBJ2-3; TRBD2 is a possible D gene (5 bases). Trimming pared 5 bases from V and 2 bases from J, leaving 11 bases between. The CDR3 is 14 residues long. Germline V gene lookup returns CDR1 SGHTA and CDR2 FQGNSA.

The rearrangement uses TRBV3-1 and TRBJ2-4, with 8 nucleotides matching TRBD2. With the DNA end fitting TRBJ2-7 better, the J assignment may be wrong. The CDR3 has 18 residues. Germline V gives CDR1 LGHDT, CDR2 YNNKEL (reference sequence). CDR3 nucleotides: TGTGCCAGCAGCCAAGATCTGCCGTCGGGCGGGGGGCTACTCGAGCAGTACTTC. It translates to CASSQDLPSGGGLLEQYF.

The chain carries TRBV25-1 and TRBJ2-5; D is possibly TRBD1 or TRBD2 (5 bases each). Germline CDR1 is MGHDK and CDR2 is SYGVNS. V lost 6 bases and J lost 7, with 15 bases in between. This CDR3 has 13 residues. The CDR3 reads CASRTTVRGTQYF. The DNA of the CDR3 is TGTGCCAGCAGGACGACAGTCCGGGGGACCCAGTACTTC.

This clonotype was seen only once. Relative to the germline gene, one junction end is altered; a read error may explain this. The chain links TRBV10-3 to TRBJ2-1; weak D call: TRBD2 (5 bases). The V gene's germline CDR1 is ENHRY and CDR2 SYGVKD. This CDR3 has 14 amino acids. Written as DNA, the CDR3 is TGTGCCATCAGTGAGTCTCCAGACTACGATGAGCAGTTCTTC. Encoded protein: CAISESPDYDEQFF.

This clonotype was counted ten times or more. The rearrangement links TRBV29-1 to TRBJ2-7, with TRBD2 as a possible D gene (5 bases). The CDR3 has 11 residues. Per germline, CDR1 SQVTM and CDR2 ANQGSEA. Trimming removed 3 bases from V and 9 bases from J, with 12 bases in between. The CDR3 protein is CSVDGIEGQYF. In nucleotides, the CDR3 is TGCAGCGTTGATGGTATAGAGGGGCAGTACTTC.

This rearrangement joins TRBV9 to TRBJ2-4; perhaps TRBD2 as D (5 bases). The CDR3 extends over 14 amino acids. Deletions cut 0 bases from V and 13 bases from J, with 17 bases between. The germline V gene encodes CDR1 SGDLS and CDR2 YYNGEE. This CDR3 is CASSVGEGWGEQYF. The CDR3 DNA reads as TGTGCCAGCAGCGTAGGTGAAGGGTGGGGAGAGCAGTACTTC.

The V and J genes are TRBV28 and TRBJ2-2; D may be TRBD1 (5 bases). CDR1 is MDHEN and CDR2 is SYDVKM in the germline V gene. This CDR3 contains 12 residues. V shed 8 bases and J shed 5 bases, with 9 bases lying between them. CDR3 nucleotide sequence: TGTGCCAGCCATCGACAGACCGGGGAGCTGTTTTTT. The encoded protein is CASHRQTGELFF.